This T cell receptor (beta chain) was obtained from a study of blood T cell repertoires in COVID-19. Study-wide context: The United States, Italy and Spain supplied acute and convalescent COVID-19 samples. The cDNA or gDNA used as material had been derived from T cells, B-cell-depleted T cells, or PBMCs.

CDR3 size: 15 residues. The ends lost 6 bases at V and 5 bases at J; junction bases unmatched: 10. Germline CDR1 and CDR2: MNHEY and SMNVEV (reference sequence). Seattle patients were enrolled during active infection and followed longitudinally. This clone is a singleton in its sample. As handled by the study authors: Estimated nucleated cell counts came from reference gene primer amplification. The repertoire was sequenced with immunoSEQ multiplex PCR; TCRdb's copy has only in-frame clones and lacks some. Clone size and the V and J calls come from that table; the DNA yielded D and trimming. The top ten clones hold about 11% of a sample with around 190,000 clones, 75% to 85% of them seen once.

The material sequenced was peripheral blood. The receptor comes from a woman aged 40 to 55 with COVID-19, enrolled during active disease. This chain links TRBV27 with TRBJ2-1, with 7 positions matching TRBD1. The CDR3 DNA is TGTGCCAGCAGCCTAACCGGGACAGCACACAATGAGCAGTTCTTC. Translating it yields CASSLTGTAHNEQFF.